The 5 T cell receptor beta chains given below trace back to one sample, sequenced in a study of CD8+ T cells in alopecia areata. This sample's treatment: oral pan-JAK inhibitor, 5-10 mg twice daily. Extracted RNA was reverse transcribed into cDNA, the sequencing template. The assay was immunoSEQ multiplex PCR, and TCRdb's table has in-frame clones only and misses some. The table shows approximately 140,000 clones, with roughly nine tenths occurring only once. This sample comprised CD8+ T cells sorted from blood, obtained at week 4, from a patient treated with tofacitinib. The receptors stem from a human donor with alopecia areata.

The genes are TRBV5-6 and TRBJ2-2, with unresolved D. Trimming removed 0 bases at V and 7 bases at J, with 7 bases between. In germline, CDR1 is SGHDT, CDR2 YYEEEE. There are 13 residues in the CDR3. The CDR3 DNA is TGTGCCAGCAGCTTGGAATATGGCGGGGAGCTGTTTTTT. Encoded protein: CASSLEYGGELFF.

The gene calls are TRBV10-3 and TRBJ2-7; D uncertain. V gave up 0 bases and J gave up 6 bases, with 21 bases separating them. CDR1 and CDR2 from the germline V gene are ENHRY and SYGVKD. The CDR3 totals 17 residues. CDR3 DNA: TGTGCCATCAGTGAGTCCCACTCAAGTGCCGGGTCTGGCGAGCAGTACTTC. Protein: CAISESHSSAGSGEQYF.

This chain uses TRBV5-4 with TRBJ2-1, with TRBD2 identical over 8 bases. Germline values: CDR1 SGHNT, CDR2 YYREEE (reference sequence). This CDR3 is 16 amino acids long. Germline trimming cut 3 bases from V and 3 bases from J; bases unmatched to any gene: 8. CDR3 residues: CASSWPVAGYYNEQFF. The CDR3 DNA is TGTGCCAGCAGCTGGCCAGTAGCGGGGTACTACAATGAGCAGTTCTTC.

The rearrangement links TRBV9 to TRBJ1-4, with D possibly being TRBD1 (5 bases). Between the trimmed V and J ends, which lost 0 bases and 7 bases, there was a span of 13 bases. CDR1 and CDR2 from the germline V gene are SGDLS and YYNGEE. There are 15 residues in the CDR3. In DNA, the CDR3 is TGTGCCAGCAGCGTAGCTGATGGGGGAGGTGAAAAACTGTTTTTT. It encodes CASSVADGGGEKLFF. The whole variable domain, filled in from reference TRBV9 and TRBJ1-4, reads DSGVTQTPKHLITATGQRVTLRCSPRSGDLSVYWYQQSLDQGLQFLIQYYNGEERAKGNILERFSAQQFPDLHSELNLSSLELGDSALYFCASSVADGGGEKLFFGSGTQLSVL.

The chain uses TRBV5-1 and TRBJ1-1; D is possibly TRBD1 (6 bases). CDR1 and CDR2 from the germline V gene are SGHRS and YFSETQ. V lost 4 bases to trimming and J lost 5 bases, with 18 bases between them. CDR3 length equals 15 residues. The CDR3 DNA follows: TGCGCCAGCAGCCGGCAGGGGTCAGGATGGACTGAAGCTTTCTTT. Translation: CASSRQGSGWTEAFF.